This TCR beta chain emerged from a study of blood T cells in healthy people across ages (dated by TCRdb to between 2014 and 2017). Regarding the study in general: In model experiments, template switching captured about one uniquely barcoded TCR beta cDNA molecule for every two T cells. The study measured age-related changes in TCR beta repertoire diversity using deep sequencing normalized with unique cDNA molecular identifiers. The donors were divided into four age groups: young (average about 16 years), middle-aged (about 41), aged (62) and long-lived (around 80). The study analyzed two additional independent replicas of 1 million unique cDNA reads from the same blood draw for two donors, one aged 18 to 30 and one aged 80 or older. Findings and caveats that apply to the study as a whole: The CMV infection status of donors was not known, potentially confounding age-related changes in expanded clonotypes. A strong correlation was found between observed TCR beta diversity and the percentage of naive T cells measured by flow cytometry. The long-lived group showed more naive CD4+ T cells, fewer expanded clones and increased TCR diversity than the aged group, suggesting age selection. Because profiling used bulk unsorted PBMCs, naive and antigen-experienced compartments could not be compared conclusively. As age increased, observed TCR beta diversity per million T cells dropped in a roughly linear way, and a significant reduction was already evident by age around 41. Estimates of total diversity from one million sequenced T cells were regarded as lower bounds and underestimates.

CDR1 and CDR2 (SGHRS, YFSETQ) derive from the germline V gene. Including the terminal cysteine and phenylalanine, the CDR3 comprises 15 residues. The CDR3 DNA has 45 bases and is translated from base 1. The trim is 6 bases for V and 10 bases for J, with a gap of 20 bases between the germline ends. Library creation used 5' RACE. Instrument used: Illumina HiSeq 2500. The second PCR ran for about 7 to 11 cycles and used a J-beta primer mix along with a sample-barcoded 5' primer. A unique molecular identifier was introduced onto each TCR beta cDNA molecule by a template-switch 5' adaptor carrying 12 random nucleotides. Each sample yielded at least 2.5 million CDR3-containing paired-end reads. First-strand cDNA was synthesized from all RNA with the Mint cDNA synthesis kit, primed by a TRBC-specific oligonucleotide. Following uracil-DNA glycosylase treatment, a first 18-cycle PCR with universal primers M1SS and BC2_uni_R was performed on all cDNA. The study's own analysis went as follows. For normalization, 1 million high-quality reads, each with a distinct molecular identifier, were randomly selected from each sample. Reads sharing molecular identifiers were discarded rather than binned into consensus sequences. MiTCR, run with a Q25 quality threshold and the strictest error-elimination algorithm, handled CDR3 identification, clonotype clustering and error correction. Lower-bound total TCR beta diversity was estimated with a nonparametric unseen species model using Euler transformation. TCRdb ran its own pipeline on the public reads, namely fastp trimming at Q25 and MiXCR clone calling, and kept in-frame beta chains. CDR3 protein sequences are deduplicated, and each keeps its most common genes and DNA. The V and J calls follow TCRdb's processing rather than the paper's. The sample table holds approximately 780,000 distinct CDR3 sequences, of which roughly 25% were seen once. Roughly 3.1% of the sample lies in the top ten.

Donors were approximately 42 systemically healthy Caucasian individuals from Russia aged roughly 6 to 90 years. Roughly 10 milliliters of peripheral blood were collected from each donor into EDTA-treated Vacutainer tubes. PBMCs were isolated by Ficoll-Paque density-gradient centrifugation, with at least 6 million obtained per sample. Trizol reagent was used to extract total RNA from PBMCs, with at least 5.5 micrograms per sample. For every donor, an aliquot of PBMCs went through flow cytometry to measure the percentages of naive CD45RAhigh/CD27high T cells. A remark on this clonotype: Its binding antigen is unknown. No qualities accompany the bases; no much larger clone lies one base away.

The sample was also linked to a second study, of T cells of mothers and their children. As the second publication notes: Nine systemically healthy Caucasian individuals, comprising three mothers and their six children, were included as donors. cDNA synthesis used all of the extracted RNA, with 1.5 ug of RNA in each 15 ul reaction. Sample barcodes and 2-4 random nucleotides were added via the M1S primer in the second PCR. More than 8 million TCR beta CDR3 reads were obtained from each mother, and about 3 million reads were obtained from each child. Thymic selection similarly shapes TCR recombination output in related and unrelated pairs, with minor effect from inherited differences. Normalized repertoire overlap in related mother-child pairs was always slightly higher than in unrelated mother-child pairs, but the difference was never significant. With a sensitivity of approximately 100 clones per million clonotypes, no persistent microchimeric T cell clones were detected. In the study, deep NGS was used to compare the TCR beta repertoires of mothers and children, and features distinguishing related mother-child pairs from unrelated individuals were sought. The mean age was roughly 40 +/- 4 years for the mothers and approximately 11 +/- 4 years for the children. After adapter ligation was performed with NEBNext reagents, the libraries were sequenced on an Illumina HiSeq 2000 with 100+100 nt paired-end reads. To prevent cross-contamination, the mother and child libraries were prepared one month apart and sequenced in separate runs. For each donor, somewhere between roughly 450,000 and 2,000,000 distinct TCR beta clonotypes were identified. Naive TCR beta clonotypes were estimated from low-frequency clonotypes matched to each donor's FACS-determined naive share, without sorting.

The sequenced sample consisted of blood. This receptor was obtained from a boy between 10 and 17 years old in good health. Here the chain combines TRBV5-1 and TRBJ1-6, and possibly TRBD1, on 5 matching bases. DNA sequence: TGCGCCAGCAACTTAAGAGGGGAGACCCAATCACCCCTCCACTTT. It translates as CASNLRGETQSPLHF.